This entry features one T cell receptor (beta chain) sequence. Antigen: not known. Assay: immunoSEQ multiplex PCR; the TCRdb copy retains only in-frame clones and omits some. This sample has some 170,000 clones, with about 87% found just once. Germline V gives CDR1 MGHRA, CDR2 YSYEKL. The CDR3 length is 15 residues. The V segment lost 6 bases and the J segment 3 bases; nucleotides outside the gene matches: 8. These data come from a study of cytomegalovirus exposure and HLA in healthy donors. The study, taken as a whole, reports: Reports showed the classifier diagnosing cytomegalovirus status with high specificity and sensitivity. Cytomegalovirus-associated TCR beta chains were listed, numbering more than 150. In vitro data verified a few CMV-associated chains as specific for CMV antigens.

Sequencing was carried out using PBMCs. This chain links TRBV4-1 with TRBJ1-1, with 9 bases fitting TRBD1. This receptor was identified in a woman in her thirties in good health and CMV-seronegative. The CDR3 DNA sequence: TGCGCCAGCAGTCGTTCGGGACAGGGCGACACTGAAGCTTTCTTT. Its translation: CASSRSGQGDTEAFF.